This T cell receptor beta chain derives from a study of TIL therapy for anti-PD-1-resistant metastatic lung cancer. This clone was detected once. The target antigen is unknown. Study-wide results and limits: Patients were highly selected, enriched for treatment-naive, never-smoker and oncogene-addicted cases.

Regarding time point: pre-treatment sample, taken before nivolumab and TIL therapy. Tumor tissue came from excised metastases, mostly pleural nodules or supraclavicular lymph nodes. The immunoSEQ assay was v3. Profiled with immunoSEQ multiplex PCR; TCRdb holds only in-frame clones, not every one. Seen here are 45,000 to 60,000 clones, 71% observed once, and the top ten hold approximately 5.6%. CDR3 length: 19 amino acids. Germline CDR1 reads LGHNA; CDR2 reads YNFKEQ. J lost 4 bases, V lost 4 bases, and 16 bases had no gene match. Sequencing used tumor tissue, obtained at baseline. The rearrangement joins TRBV4-2 to TRBJ2-2; 9 bases line up with TRBD1. The clonotype was recovered from a person between 25 and 79 years old with non-small cell lung cancer. In DNA, the CDR3 is TGTGCCAGCAGCCGACCCCCGGGACAGGGAGATCTTGGCACCGGGGAGCTGTTTTTT. Translated: CASSRPPGQGDLGTGELFF.